This is a list of T cell receptor beta chains from one sample in a study of cytomegalovirus exposure and HLA in healthy donors. Produced via immunoSEQ multiplex PCR; TCRdb's table is partial and in-frame only. The data contain some 110,000 clones, about 85% of them seen just once; the ten biggest clones take up roughly 4.4%. The sample consisted of PBMCs. These receptors came from a man aged 18-30 years in good health and CMV-seropositive. Each CDR3 is given with its conserved first and last residue. D genes are given only for firm matches. The listing skips clone size in some rows; elsewhere it reads once, few, many or a size class.

CDR3nt: TGTGCCACCAGCAGAGCGGATCAGCCCCAGCATTTT
CDR3aa: CATSRADQPQHF
v_gene: TRBV15
d_gene: -
abundance: -
j_gene: TRBJ1-5

CDR3nt: TGTGCCAGCAGGGCGACTAGCGGCTCCTACAATGAGCAGTTCTTC
CDR3aa: CASRATSGSYNEQFF
v_gene: TRBV2
d_gene: TRBD2
abundance: once
j_gene: TRBJ2-1

CDR3nt: TGTGCCAGCAGCTTGTATCTGGGCGACAGGGCCCACGAGCAGTACTTC
CDR3aa: CASSLYLGDRAHEQYF
v_gene: TRBV5-6
d_gene: TRBD1
abundance: -
j_gene: TRBJ2-7

CDR3nt: TGTGCCAGCAGTTACAGAACCTCGCAGACCGGGGAGCTGTTTTTT
CDR3aa: CASSYRTSQTGELFF
v_gene: TRBV14
d_gene: -
abundance: -
j_gene: TRBJ2-2

CDR3nt: TGTGCCAGCAGCTTAGGAGGACAGGGAAGGGAAAAACTGTTTTTT
CDR3aa: CASSLGGQGREKLFF
v_gene: TRBV7-9
d_gene: TRBD1
abundance: -
j_gene: TRBJ1-4

CDR3nt: TGTGCCAGCAGTTCTCCGACAGGGTGGCCACCCCTCCACTTT
CDR3aa: CASSSPTGWPPLHF
v_gene: TRBV28
d_gene: TRBD1
abundance: -
j_gene: TRBJ1-6

CDR3nt: TGTGCCAGCAGTTTGACTAACTCCTACGAGCAGTACTTC
CDR3aa: CASSLTNSYEQYF
v_gene: TRBV5-6
d_gene: -
abundance: -
j_gene: TRBJ2-7

CDR3nt: TGTGCCAGCATCGAAGACAGGGGAAGTTACGAGCAGTACTTC
CDR3aa: CASIEDRGSYEQYF
v_gene: TRBV7-2
d_gene: TRBD1
abundance: -
j_gene: TRBJ2-7

CDR3nt: TGTGCCAGCAGCGGGGGGGCCATCAGGAATGAGCAGTTCTTC
CDR3aa: CASSGGAIRNEQFF
v_gene: TRBV7-9
d_gene: -
abundance: -
j_gene: TRBJ2-1

CDR3nt: TGTGCCAGCAGTCCACGGACAGTCAGTACCAGTCAGCCCCAGCATTTT
CDR3aa: CASSPRTVSTSQPQHF
v_gene: TRBV27
d_gene: -
abundance: once
j_gene: TRBJ1-5

CDR3nt: TGTGCCACCAGCAGAGGGACAGGGTATCAGCCCCAGCATTTT
CDR3aa: CATSRGTGYQPQHF
v_gene: TRBV15
d_gene: TRBD1
abundance: -
j_gene: TRBJ1-5

CDR3nt: TGTGCCAGCAGCTTAGGACAGCCTCTCGAGCAGTACTTC
CDR3aa: CASSLGQPLEQYF
v_gene: TRBV11-2
d_gene: -
abundance: -
j_gene: TRBJ2-7

CDR3nt: TGCGCCAGCAGCCAAGATGCCCTAAGGGTAGCGGGGGGCTACGAGCAGTACTTC
CDR3aa: CASSQDALRVAGGYEQYF
v_gene: TRBV4-1
d_gene: TRBD2
abundance: -
j_gene: TRBJ2-7

CDR3nt: TGTGCCAGCAGCTTATTTGTGAGACAGGGGAGCAATGAGCAGTTCTTC
CDR3aa: CASSLFVRQGSNEQFF
v_gene: TRBV7-2
d_gene: TRBD1
abundance: -
j_gene: TRBJ2-1

CDR3nt: TGTGCCAGCAGTTACGGGCAGCTACGCACAGATACGCAGTATTTT
CDR3aa: CASSYGQLRTDTQYF
v_gene: TRBV6-5
d_gene: -
abundance: -
j_gene: TRBJ2-3

CDR3nt: TGTGCCAGCAGTTGCTTTGGGAGGGTTCATCAGCCCCAGCATTTT
CDR3aa: CASSCFGRVHQPQHF
v_gene: TRBV27
d_gene: -
abundance: -
j_gene: TRBJ1-5

CDR3nt: TGTGCCAGCAGCTTAGAAAGGGGGCGAGGGGAAAAACTGTTTTTT
CDR3aa: CASSLERGRGEKLFF
v_gene: TRBV7-2
d_gene: TRBD1
abundance: -
j_gene: TRBJ1-4

CDR3nt: TGCGCCAGCAGCCCCCCCGGGACAGCTAGCACAGATACGCAGTATTTT
CDR3aa: CASSPPGTASTDTQYF
v_gene: TRBV5-1
d_gene: TRBD1
abundance: -
j_gene: TRBJ2-3

CDR3nt: TGTGCCAGCAGCCGGACAGCTTCTGAGAACACTGAAGCTTTCTTT
CDR3aa: CASSRTASENTEAFF
v_gene: TRBV6-1
d_gene: -
abundance: -
j_gene: TRBJ1-1

CDR3nt: TGTGCCAGTCCGCCCCCCCTCGGGGTCGGAAACACCATATATTTT
CDR3aa: CASPPPLGVGNTIYF
v_gene: TRBV6-1
d_gene: -
abundance: -
j_gene: TRBJ1-3

CDR3nt: TGTGCCAGCAGCTTGGGTAGAGGCGATGAGCAGTTCTTC
CDR3aa: CASSLGRGDEQFF
v_gene: TRBV5-6
d_gene: -
abundance: once
j_gene: TRBJ2-1

CDR3nt: TGTGCCAGCAGCATTCGACAGGGAGCCTACACCTTC
CDR3aa: CASSIRQGAYTF
v_gene: TRBV7-2
d_gene: TRBD1
abundance: -
j_gene: TRBJ1-2

CDR3nt: TGTGCCAGCGCGAGGGGGCGTTATCAGCCCCAGCATTTT
CDR3aa: CASARGRYQPQHF
v_gene: TRBV28
d_gene: TRBD1
abundance: once
j_gene: TRBJ1-5

CDR3nt: TGTGCCAGCAGCACTGGACAGGGTGAATTCTACGTCACTAATGAAAAACTGTTTTTT
CDR3aa: CASSTGQGEFYVTNEKLFF
v_gene: TRBV7-9
d_gene: TRBD1
abundance: few
j_gene: TRBJ1-4

CDR3nt: TGCGCCAGCAGCTTGGGGACAGGGGGCTATGGCTACACCTTC
CDR3aa: CASSLGTGGYGYTF
v_gene: TRBV5-1
d_gene: TRBD1
abundance: few
j_gene: TRBJ1-2

CDR3nt: TGCTCCAGCAAAGAGGCCCAGTACTTC
CDR3aa: CSSKEAQYF
v_gene: TRBV20-1
d_gene: -
abundance: -
j_gene: TRBJ2-5

CDR3nt: TGTGCCAGCAGCTTAATAGTAGGACAGAACACCGGGGAGCTGTTTTTT
CDR3aa: CASSLIVGQNTGELFF
v_gene: TRBV7-9
d_gene: -
abundance: -
j_gene: TRBJ2-2

CDR3nt: TGTGCCAGCTCGCCCGGGACATCTAACTATGGCTACACCTTC
CDR3aa: CASSPGTSNYGYTF
v_gene: TRBV18
d_gene: -
abundance: -
j_gene: TRBJ1-2

CDR3nt: TGCGCCAGCAGCCAAACGGACAGTGGGAACAACGAGCAGTACTTC
CDR3aa: CASSQTDSGNNEQYF
v_gene: TRBV4-3
d_gene: -
abundance: -
j_gene: TRBJ2-7

CDR3nt: TGTGCCACCAGCAGCAGACAGGGAGCCACAGATACGCAGTATTTT
CDR3aa: CATSSRQGATDTQYF
v_gene: TRBV15
d_gene: TRBD1
abundance: -
j_gene: TRBJ2-3

CDR3nt: TGTGCCAGCAGTTTCTATTTGAGAGAGGGAGATGGCTACACCTTC
CDR3aa: CASSFYLREGDGYTF
v_gene: TRBV28
d_gene: -
abundance: -
j_gene: TRBJ1-2

CDR3nt: TGTGCCAGCAGCCGGGGGGGCACAGATACGCAGTATTTT
CDR3aa: CASSRGGTDTQYF
v_gene: TRBV7-8
d_gene: TRBD2
abundance: -
j_gene: TRBJ2-3

CDR3nt: TGTGCCAGCCCGCAATGCAGGGAACGAGCTTTCTTT
CDR3aa: CASPQCRERAFF
v_gene: TRBV21-1
d_gene: -
abundance: -
j_gene: TRBJ1-1

CDR3nt: TGTGCCAGCAGCTTGGGACTAGCGGCAGATACGCAGTATTTT
CDR3aa: CASSLGLAADTQYF
v_gene: TRBV7-8
d_gene: TRBD2
abundance: -
j_gene: TRBJ2-3

CDR3nt: TGTGCCAGCAGTTTCGGGAGCTCCCACACCGGGGAGCTGTTTTTT
CDR3aa: CASSFGSSHTGELFF
v_gene: TRBV28
d_gene: -
abundance: few
j_gene: TRBJ2-2

CDR3nt: TGTGCCAGCAGCCACCAGGACAGGGCTCAGCCCCAGCATTTT
CDR3aa: CASSHQDRAQPQHF
v_gene: TRBV7-6
d_gene: TRBD1
abundance: -
j_gene: TRBJ1-5

CDR3nt: TGTGCCAGCGGGGGGGCCGTGAACACTGAAGCTTTCTTT
CDR3aa: CASGGAVNTEAFF
v_gene: TRBV6-6
d_gene: -
abundance: -
j_gene: TRBJ1-1